This passage covers 27 T cell receptor beta chains from one sample sequenced in a study of blood T cell repertoires in COVID-19. Data came from immunoSEQ multiplex PCR; TCRdb stores just in-frame clones and leaves some out. The sample consists of some 110,000 clones, roughly 82% of them appearing once. Sequences were obtained from peripheral blood. The origin of the receptors is a man aged 60 to 69 with acute or convalescent COVID-19.

The chain employs TRBV7-9 and TRBJ2-2; D is undetermined. The CDR3 sequence is 15 residues long. Trimming took 5 bases from V and 1 from J, leaving 11 bases between them. The germline gives CDR1 SEHNR, CDR2 FQNEAQ (reference sequence). The CDR3 DNA is TGTGCCAGCAGCGTCCACCAGGAGAACACCGGGGAGCTGTTTTTT. Translated, it gives CASSVHQENTGELFF.

This sequence joins TRBV6-2 or TRBV6-3 and TRBJ1-3; D is perhaps TRBD1 (5 bases). Germline V gives CDR1 MNHEY, CDR2 SVGEGT. Trimming cost V 6 bases and J 0 bases, with 15 bases left between them. The CDR3 spans 16 residues. The CDR3 DNA reads TGTGCCAGCAGCACTCGACAGTCCTTCTCTGGAAACACCATATATTTT. It encodes CASSTRQSFSGNTIYF.

This chain joins TRBV5-1 and TRBJ2-3, with unresolved D. The germline CDR1 and CDR2 sequences are SGHRS and YFSETQ. This CDR3 has 15 amino acids. The germline V and J ends were trimmed by 3 bases and 0 bases, with 11 bases remaining between them. CDR3 in DNA: TGCGCCAGCAGCTATGATACAGCTAGCACAGATACGCAGTATTTT. Protein product: CASSYDTASTDTQYF.

The chain is built from TRBV4-1 and TRBJ2-7; the match to TRBD2 covers 9 bases. V lost 2 bases, J lost 2 bases, and 4 bases stayed unmatched. This CDR3 has 15 residues. Germline V gene lookup returns CDR1 MGHRA and CDR2 YSYEKL. The CDR3 is CASSQTTSGAYEQYF. The CDR3 DNA reads as TGCGCCAGCAGCCAAACGACTAGCGGTGCCTACGAGCAGTACTTC.

The gene calls are TRBV11-2 and TRBJ2-5; 9 nucleotides align to TRBD1. CDR3 length equals 16 residues. Per germline, CDR1 SGHAT and CDR2 FQNNGV. V shed 5 bases, J shed 7 bases, and the junction held 14 bases outside the gene matches. The CDR3 sequence is CASSPPHRGQGATQYF. As DNA, the CDR3 is TGTGCCAGCAGCCCTCCCCACCGGGGACAGGGAGCGACCCAGTACTTC.

This chain uses TRBV5-1 with TRBJ2-1; the match to TRBD1 covers 10 bases. The CDR3 loop spans 15 amino acids. The V and J ends lost 3 bases and 8 bases, in that order; junction bases with no gene match: 8. Germline assignment: CDR1 SGHRS and CDR2 YFSETQ. In DNA form, the CDR3 reads TGCGCCAGCAGCTCACAGGGACAGGGGCTTGATGAGCAGTTCTTC. This sequence encodes CASSSQGQGLDEQFF.

The chain recombines TRBV3-1 (or the pseudogene TRBV3-2) with TRBJ1-1, with D possibly matching TRBD1 (5 bases). This CDR3 is built from 13 residues. Trimming pared 7 bases from V and 1 base from J, leaving 10 bases between. Germline V gives CDR1 LGHDT, CDR2 YNNKEL (reference sequence). The CDR3 coding sequence is TGTGCCAGCAAAGCGGGGGGGAACACTGAAGCTTTCTTT. Encoded protein: CASKAGGNTEAFF.

This rearrangement joins TRBV28 to TRBJ1-6; maybe TRBD1 (6 bases). Deletions cut 6 bases from V and 5 bases from J, with 8 bases between. CDR1 and CDR2 (germline): MDHEN, SYDVKM. The length of the CDR3 is 13 residues. The CDR3 here is CASSRDNNSPLHF. For the CDR3, the DNA is TGTGCCAGCAGCCGGGACAATAATTCACCCCTCCACTTT.

The gene calls are TRBV7-2 and TRBJ1-2, with D possibly matching TRBD1 (5 bases). Per the germline V gene, CDR1 is SGHTA and CDR2 is FQGNSA. Trimming shortened V by 1 base and J by 8 bases, and 11 bases separated the two germline ends. The CDR3 length is 13 residues. This chain's CDR3 is CASSLGGEAGYTF. CDR3 sequence (DNA): TGTGCCAGCAGCTTAGGAGGGGAGGCGGGCTACACCTTC.

This clone has just a few counts. This chain connects TRBV28 to TRBJ2-7; 9 bases map to TRBD2. CDR1 is MDHEN, CDR2 SYDVKM, per germline. The CDR3 runs to 16 residues. J lost 0 bases, V lost 4 bases, and 7 bases had no gene match. CDR3 in amino acids: CASSSPTSGLSYEQYF. In DNA, the CDR3 is TGTGCCAGCAGTTCACCGACTAGCGGACTCTCCTACGAGCAGTACTTC.

This clone was observed once. The chain joins TRBV3-1 (or the pseudogene TRBV3-2) to TRBJ1-6, with 9 bases that match TRBD1. CDR3 length: 16 amino acids. Germline-derived CDR1 and CDR2 are LGHDT and YNNKEL (reference sequence). V shed 4 bases, J shed 7 bases, and the junction held 8 bases outside the gene matches. CDR3 sequence: CASSPLAGQGNSPLHF. CDR3 nucleotides: TGTGCCAGCAGCCCCCTGGCGGGACAGGGCAATTCACCCCTCCACTTT.

The chain recombines TRBV5-4 with TRBJ1-2; 8 bases are a match to TRBD1. CDR1 SGHNT and CDR2 YYREEE come from the germline V gene (reference sequence). V trimming: 3 bases; J trimming: 7 bases; junction bases outside the gene matches: 5. The CDR3 sequence is 13 residues long. DNA of the CDR3: TGTGCCAGCAGCTGGGGACAGGCCGGTGGCTACACCTTC. Translated: CASSWGQAGGYTF.

This clone has just a few counts. The V call is TRBV28, the J call TRBJ1-4; D gene unclear. Germline assignment: CDR1 MDHEN and CDR2 SYDVKM. Trimming removed 5 bases at V and 4 bases at J, with 17 bases between. The CDR3 has 16 amino acids. The CDR3 loop reads CASSTISFALNEKLFF. CDR3 sequence (DNA): TGTGCCAGCAGTACAATCTCGTTCGCCCTTAATGAAAAACTGTTTTTT. Full variable domain (remainder filled in from reference TRBV28 and TRBJ1-4): DVKVTQSSRYLVKRTGEKVFLECVQDMDHENMFWYRQDPGLGLRLIYFSYDVKMKEKGDIPEGYSVSREKKERFSLILESASTNQTSMYLCASSTISFALNEKLFFGSGTQLSVL.

The genes are TRBV6-6 and TRBJ1-5; 8 nucleotides line up with TRBD1. Looked up from germline, CDR1 is MNHNY and CDR2 is SVGAGI (reference sequence). The CDR3 loop spans 15 amino acids. V dropped 7 bases and J dropped 4; count of bases not matched to a gene: 9. CDR3 in amino acids: CASILDRVGNQPQHF. The CDR3 nucleotides are TGTGCCAGCATCTTGGACAGGGTTGGGAATCAGCCCCAGCATTTT.

The chain couples TRBV24-1 to TRBJ2-4; 9 bases are shared with TRBD1. Trimming took 4 bases from V and 15 from J; bases not matched to a gene: 3. The CDR3 length is 11 residues. The germline V gene has CDR1 KGHDR and CDR2 SFDVKD. CDR3 residues: CATSEGQGRYF. The CDR3 nucleotides are TGTGCCACCAGTGAAGGACAGGGGCGGTACTTC.

The rearrangement links TRBV18 to TRBJ1-1; TRBD1 is a possible D gene (5 bases). The length of the CDR3 is 16 residues. The V end lost 3 bases, the J end lost 0 bases, and 14 bases lay between the germline ends. Germline V gives CDR1 KGHSH, CDR2 LQKENI. CDR3 region: CASSPGGGAMNTEAFF. CDR3 nucleotides: TGTGCCAGCTCACCCGGGGGAGGGGCTATGAACACTGAAGCTTTCTTT. The complete variable domain, with remaining parts taken from reference TRBV18 and TRBJ1-1, reads NAGVMQNPRHLVRRRGQEARLRCSPMKGHSHVYWYRQLPEEGLKFMVYLQKENIIDESGMPKERFSAEFPKEGPSILRIQQVVRGDSAAYFCASSPGGGAMNTEAFFGQGTRLTVV.

This sequence joins TRBV11-2 and TRBJ2-3, with D uncertain. The CDR3 contains 18 residues. Trimming cost V 1 base and J 0 bases, with 17 bases left between them. The germline V gene encodes CDR1 SGHAT and CDR2 FQNNGV. CDR3 sequence: CASSLGGKLLTSTDTQYF. Here the CDR3 DNA reads TGTGCCAGCAGCTTAGGTGGTAAGCTCCTCACTAGCACAGATACGCAGTATTTT.

The chain couples TRBV11-2 to TRBJ1-5, with TRBD1 matching over 9 bases. The CDR3 spans 17 residues. Germline V gives CDR1 SGHAT, CDR2 FQNNGV. J lost 1 base, V lost 1 base, and 5 bases had no gene match. CDR3 sequence (DNA): TGTGCCAGCAGCTTAGGGACAGGGGCTCTGAGCAATCAGCCCCAGCATTTT. Amino acids: CASSLGTGALSNQPQHF. The full variable domain, in which reference TRBV11-2 and TRBJ1-5 provide the parts outside the CDR3, is EAGVAQSPRYKIIEKRQSVAFWCNPISGHATLYWYQQILGQGPKLLIQFQNNGVVDDSQLPKDRFSAERLKGVDSTLKIQPAKLEDSAVYLCASSLGTGALSNQPQHFGDGTRLSIL.

In this sample, this clone turned up a few times. This rearrangement joins TRBV6-2 or TRBV6-3 to TRBJ1-5, with D perhaps matching TRBD1 (6 bases). The CDR3 length is 14 residues. V lost 3 bases to trimming and J lost 4 bases, with 10 bases between them. CDR1 and CDR2 (germline): MNHEY, SVGEGT. Written as DNA, the CDR3 is TGTGCCAGCAGTTATCGGACAGTAAATCAGCCCCAGCATTTT. Translation gives CASSYRTVNQPQHF.

The chain is built from TRBV28 and TRBJ2-7; 11 nucleotides agree with TRBD2. There are 14 residues in the CDR3. In germline, CDR1 is MDHEN, CDR2 SYDVKM. J lost 6 bases, V lost 7 bases, and 8 bases had no gene match. The CDR3 DNA sequence: TGTGCCAGCATGGGACTAGCGGAAGCGGGCGAGCAGTACTTC. It yields the protein CASMGLAEAGEQYF.

V gene TRBV7-2 combines with J gene TRBJ2-1; 8 nucleotides line up with TRBD2. The CDR3 length is 15 residues. In germline, CDR1 is SGHTA, CDR2 FQGNSA. V gave up 2 bases and J gave up 9 bases; unmatched junction bases: 9. CDR3 residues: CASSLYGAGVGEQFF. CDR3 bases: TGTGCCAGCAGCTTATACGGAGCGGGAGTGGGTGAGCAGTTCTTC.

The CDR3 DNA follows: TGTGCCAGCAGCAAGGACAGGCTTTACGAGCAGTACGTC. It encodes CASSKDRLYEQYV. The chain has TRBV11-3 and TRBJ2-7; 7 bases are shared with TRBD1. CDR1 and CDR2 from the germline V gene are SGHNT and YENEEA. The V segment lost 5 bases and the J segment 4 bases; nucleotides outside the gene matches: 5. The CDR3 totals 13 residues.

V usage is TRBV30 and J usage is TRBJ1-1, with no clear D. The germline V and J ends were trimmed by 2 bases and 6 bases, with 10 bases remaining between them. The CDR3 covers 12 residues. The V gene's germline CDR1 is GTSNPN and CDR2 SVGIG (reference sequence). Here the CDR3 DNA reads TGTGCCTGGAGTCGTCAGGTAGCTGAAGCTTTCTTT. This codes for CAWSRQVAEAFF.

This clone was seen once. The chain joins TRBV6-1 to TRBJ1-5; D call uncertain. The V gene lost 3 bases and the J gene lost 7 bases, with 16 bases spanning the gap. CDR1 and CDR2 (germline): MNHNS, SASEGT. The CDR3 runs to 15 residues. CDR3 sequence reads: CASSEARGGQQPQHF. The CDR3 nucleotides are TGTGCCAGCAGTGAGGCGCGGGGTGGCCAGCAGCCCCAGCATTTT.

The rearrangement joins TRBV15 to TRBJ2-1, with D perhaps matching TRBD2 (5 bases). Germline V gene lookup returns CDR1 LNHNV and CDR2 YYDKDF (reference sequence). V shed 2 bases and J shed 0 bases, with 11 bases lying between them. The CDR3 has 16 amino acids. The CDR3 DNA follows: TGTGCCACCAGCAGATCCATGGGGAGCTCCTACAATGAGCAGTTCTTC. Translating it yields CATSRSMGSSYNEQFF.

The gene calls are TRBV27 and TRBJ1-5; TRBD1 matches at 8 bases. Germline V gives CDR1 MNHEY, CDR2 SMNVEV (reference sequence). Germline trimming cut 5 bases from V and 5 bases from J; bases unmatched to any gene: 8. This CDR3 comprises 15 residues. CDR3 sequence (DNA): TGTGCCAGCAGTGCCAATGACAGGGGAGATCAGCCCCAGCATTTT. Residues: CASSANDRGDQPQHF.

The rearrangement uses TRBV6-5 and TRBJ1-2, with a possible D match to TRBD1 (5 bases). The CDR3 loop spans 14 amino acids. The ends were cut back, 0 bases at V and 1 base at J, with 6 bases in the middle. From germline, CDR1 is MNHEY and CDR2 SVGAGI. The chain's CDR3 is CASSYSRDNYGYTF. Written as DNA, the CDR3 is TGTGCCAGCAGTTACTCCAGGGATAACTATGGCTACACCTTC.